The next 24 T cell receptor beta chains were all read from a single sample in a study of regulatory T cells in long-lasting Graves disease. Researchers made TCR beta libraries by using iRepertoire HTBI primers and running Arm-PCR on CDR3 regions. From the multiplex PCR reads, TCRdb called clonotypes with MiXCR, one entry per CDR3 protein. Altogether around 500,000 distinct CDR3 sequences are present, roughly 15% being singletons, with the ten largest covering around a quarter. The time point denotes: newly diagnosed GD, antithyroid drugs for less than 3 months. PBMC-derived RNA was used for the TCR library. These records were also assigned to another study, of T cells in Graves' hyperthyroidism and ophthalmopathy.

The starting material was peripheral blood mononuclear cells (PBMCs), obtained at new diagnosis, from a patient treated with antithyroid drugs. Receptors were obtained from a woman aged 40-65 years with Graves disease.

The J gene is TRBJ2-7, the V gene TRBV7-9; possible D gene TRBD2, 5 bases. From germline, CDR1 is SEHNR and CDR2 FQNEAQ (reference sequence). Between the trimmed V and J ends, which lost 8 bases and 2 bases, there was a span of 10 bases. CDR3 length: 12 amino acids. The CDR3 region is CASSRGPYEQYF. As DNA, the CDR3 is TGTGCCAGCTCCAGAGGGCCCTACGAGCAGTACTTC.

There are a few counts of this clonotype. Here the CDR3 DNA reads TGTGCCAGCAACCTGGGGACCGACTCTGGGGCCAACGTCCTGACTTTC. Protein product: CASNLGTDSGANVLTF. The rearrangement uses TRBV11-1 and TRBJ2-6; the D call may be TRBD1 or TRBD2 (5 bases each). The CDR3 has 16 amino acids. Germline CDR1 is SGHAT and CDR2 is FQDESV (reference sequence). Trimming took off 7 bases at V and 0 bases at J, with 13 bases between the two ends.

This sequence joins TRBV11-2 and TRBJ2-5; 8 bases fit TRBD2. This CDR3 is built from 15 residues. In germline, CDR1 is SGHAT, CDR2 FQNNGV. J was trimmed by 7 bases and V by 2 bases; bases with no gene match: 9. CDR3 bases: TGTGCCAGCAGCTTAACCGGGGGGGCCTTCGGGACCCAGTACTTC. This gives the protein CASSLTGGAFGTQYF.

Notes on this clonotype: A clone one base away is much larger, so this may be a read error. The chain joins TRBV6-1 to TRBJ1-3; D might be TRBD1 (5 bases). The CDR3 spans 17 residues. In germline, CDR1 is MNHNS, CDR2 SASEGT. The CDR3 sequence: CASSEGLQRSAGDTIYF. In nucleotides, the CDR3 is TGTGCCAGCAGCGAGGGACTACAGCGGAGCGCTGGAGACACCATATATTTT.

This clonotype appeared a few times. The germline gene is not matched at one end of the junction; a read error may be the cause. J is TRBJ1-4 and V is TRBV7-9; unclear D gene. There are 10 residues in the CDR3. Germline-derived CDR1 and CDR2 are SEHNR and FQNEAQ (reference sequence). The DNA for the CDR3 is TGTGCCAGCCAGCAGGAAAGACTGTTTTTT. Its translation is CASQQERLFF.

This clonotype has more than one count but fewer than ten. The CDR3 DNA follows: TGTGCCAGTAGTGCACAGGGGCTGGTGAACACTGAAGCTTTCTTT. Translation: CASSAQGLVNTEAFF. The chain links TRBV19 to TRBJ1-1; 7 bases agree with TRBD1. The length of the CDR3 is 15 residues. CDR1 and CDR2 (germline): LNHDA, SQIVND (reference sequence). Unmatched junction bases numbered 6, after V lost 5 bases and J lost 0 bases.

This clonotype was detected ten times or more. One end of the junction does not line up with germline, which may come from a read error. V and J are TRBV5-1 and TRBJ2-1, with TRBD2 identical over 10 bases. Germline V CDR1 and CDR2: SGHRS, YFSETQ. The CDR3 loop spans 15 amino acids. CDR3 in DNA: TGTGCCAGCAGCCCTACTAGCGGGGACTACAATGAGCAGTTCTTC. Amino acid sequence: CASSPTSGDYNEQFF.

The chain's CDR3 is CASSPWGGDEQFF. Here the CDR3 DNA reads TGTGCCAGCAGCCCGTGGGGAGGGGATGAGCAGTTCTTC. The V call is TRBV7-8, the J call TRBJ2-1, with TRBD2 matching 7 bases. The germline V gene has CDR1 SGHVS and CDR2 FQNEAQ. V shed 5 bases and J 8 bases; nucleotides not matched to a gene: 6. The CDR3 totals 13 residues.

This clonotype has more than one count but fewer than ten. The chain carries TRBV20-1 and TRBJ2-7; D remains unclear. CDR3 size: 13 residues. Germline loops: CDR1 DFQATT, CDR2 SNEGSKA (reference sequence). V was shortened by 5 bases and J by 2 bases, with 13 bases between the two germline ends. In DNA form, the CDR3 reads TGCAGTGCTCAACGCCCCGGTACCTACGAGCAGTACTTC. This translates into CSAQRPGTYEQYF.

This clonotype was seen repeatedly, ten times or more. The chain links TRBV20-1 to TRBJ1-1; no firm D call. Germline V lookup: CDR1 DFQATT, CDR2 SNEGSKA (reference sequence). Between the trimmed V and J ends, which lost 0 bases and 0 bases, there was a span of 8 bases. CDR3 length: 14 amino acids. For the CDR3, the DNA is TGCAGTGCTAGAGATGGCAGCTTGAACACTGAAGCTTTCTTT. Translation gives CSARDGSLNTEAFF.

This clonotype showed up many times. The chain links TRBV28 to TRBJ2-7, with D perhaps matching TRBD1 (6 bases). Deletions cut 7 bases from V and 2 bases from J, with 15 bases between. Germline loops: CDR1 MDHEN, CDR2 SYDVKM. There are 14 residues in the CDR3. The CDR3 sequence is CASTPLRGPYEQYF. CDR3 coding DNA: TGTGCCAGCACTCCGCTCAGGGGACCCTACGAGCAGTACTTC.

This clonotype was recorded a few times. The chain employs TRBV3-1 and TRBJ1-2; maybe TRBD1 (5 bases). Trimming cost V 5 bases and J 8 bases, with 15 bases left between them. CDR3 length equals 13 residues. Germline lookup yields CDR1 LGHDT and CDR2 YNNKEL (reference sequence). The CDR3 here is CASSLTGTGGYTF. The CDR3 region has the DNA TGTGCCAGCAGCTTGACTGGGACCGGCGGCTACACCTTC. The full variable domain, in which reference TRBV3-1 and TRBJ1-2 provide the parts outside the CDR3, is DTAVSQTPKYLVTQMGNDKSIKCEQNLGHDTMYWYKQDSKKFLKIMFSYNNKELIINETVPNRFSPKSPDKAHLNLHINSLELGDSAVYFCASSLTGTGGYTFGSGTRLTVV.

This clonotype was picked up a small number of times. V gene TRBV11-1 combines with J gene TRBJ1-3; no firm D call. The V gene's germline CDR1 is SGHAT and CDR2 FQDESV (reference sequence). This CDR3 has 15 residues. V was trimmed by 6 bases and J by 8 bases, leaving 20 bases between them. This chain's CDR3 is CASSASWPYLDTIYF. The CDR3, as DNA: TGTGCCAGCAGTGCCTCGTGGCCCTACCTGGACACCATATATTTT. Looking up the rest from reference TRBV11-1 and TRBJ1-3 gives the full variable domain: EAEVAQSPRYKITEKSQAVAFWCDPISGHATLYWYRQILGQGPELLVQFQDESVVDDSQLPKDRFSAERLKGVDSTLKIQPAELGDSAMYLCASSASWPYLDTIYFGEGSWLTVV.

The chain combines TRBV19 with TRBJ2-5; no clear D. This CDR3 is built from 13 residues. Germline CDR1 LNHDA, CDR2 SQIVND (reference sequence). Trimming left V 6 bases short and J 5 bases short, with 13 bases between. In DNA, the CDR3 is TGTGCCAGTAGCGCGATGGTCCCCGAGACCCAGTACTTC. Translating gives CASSAMVPETQYF.

This clonotype was seen many times. The V gene is TRBV5-1, the J gene TRBJ2-2; 9 bases map to TRBD1. The CDR3 covers 16 residues. With 4 bases clipped from V and 1 base from J, the junction kept 5 bases outside the gene matches. Germline assignment: CDR1 SGHRS and CDR2 YFSETQ. CDR3 in amino acids: CASSTPGQGNTGELFF. CDR3 nucleotides: TGCGCCAGCAGCACGCCGGGACAGGGGAACACCGGGGAGCTGTTTTTT.

The sample holds a few counts of this clonotype. The gene calls are TRBV5-5 and TRBJ2-3; the D is unclear. The CDR3 has 14 amino acids. V was cut by 0 bases and J by 1 base, with 6 bases left in between. The germline CDR1 and CDR2 sequences are SGHKS and YYEKEE (reference sequence). DNA for the CDR3: TGTGCCAGCAGCTTGGAGGACCGCACAGATACGCAGTATTTT. Translation gives CASSLEDRTDTQYF.

The rearrangement uses TRBV10-2 and TRBJ2-7; tentatively, D is TRBD1 (5 bases). V was pared by 0 bases and J by 9 bases, with 9 bases between. The germline V gene encodes CDR1 WSHSY and CDR2 SAAADI. CDR3 length: 12 residues. The CDR3 coding sequence is TGCGCCAGCAGTGAGTCTAGGGGTACGCAGTACTTC. This encodes CASSESRGTQYF.

The table lists this clonotype with many counts. CDR3 DNA sequence: TGTGCCAGCAGTTTCTCGGACGGGACAGATACGCAGTATTTT. This codes for CASSFSDGTDTQYF. This chain connects TRBV11-2 to TRBJ2-3, with D unresolved. Germline assignment: CDR1 SGHAT and CDR2 FQNNGV. The CDR3 consists of 14 residues. Trimming stripped 6 bases from V and 3 bases from J, with 13 bases between.

This clonotype was recorded many times. This rearrangement joins TRBV3-1 to TRBJ1-5; 12 nucleotides align to TRBD1. This CDR3 is 16 amino acids long. Trimming at V came to 6 bases and at J to 6 bases, leaving 9 bases not matched to a gene. Germline V gives CDR1 LGHDT, CDR2 YNNKEL (reference sequence). CDR3 amino acids: CASSPGQGAWGQPQHF. The CDR3 nucleotides are TGTGCCAGCAGTCCGGGACAGGGGGCTTGGGGTCAGCCCCAGCATTTT.

This clonotype was recorded a few times. This chain uses TRBV12-5 with TRBJ1-4; possibly TRBD1 for D (6 bases). The CDR3 covers 12 residues. Trimming took off 6 bases at V and 7 bases at J, with 9 bases between the two ends. The germline V gene has CDR1 LGHNT and CDR2 FRNRAP. The CDR3 sequence is CASGDRSEKLFF. The CDR3 DNA is TGTGCTAGTGGCGACAGGTCTGAAAAACTGTTTTTT.

Note on this clonotype: A much larger clone is a single base away; this may be a read error. The chain combines TRBV6-1 with TRBJ1-2; 8 nucleotides agree with TRBD1. The CDR3 is made up of 12 amino acids. With 10 bases clipped from V and 4 bases from J, the junction kept 5 bases outside the gene matches. Germline V lookup: CDR1 MNHNS, CDR2 SASEGT. Here the CDR3 reads CANRTGSYGYTF. The CDR3 DNA sequence: TGTGCCAACAGGACAGGGAGCTATGGCTACACCTTC.

This clonotype has ten or more counts. The chain links TRBV3-1 to TRBJ2-4; D not resolved. The CDR3 length is 12 residues. Germline V gene data show CDR1 as LGHDT and CDR2 as YNNKEL (reference sequence). Trimming pared 1 base from V and 6 bases from J, leaving 4 bases between. CDR3 nucleotides: TGTGCCAGCAGCCAAGTGGCAAACATTCAGTACTTC. This encodes CASSQVANIQYF.

This chain joins TRBV6-5 and TRBJ1-3; 7 bases align to TRBD1. This CDR3 region has 16 residues. Germline lookup yields CDR1 MNHEY and CDR2 SVGAGI. The V and J ends lost 0 bases and 7 bases, in that order; junction bases with no gene match: 9. CDR3 coding DNA: TGTGCCAGCAGTTACTCAGGGCGAGGGGGCAAGAACACCATATATTTT. Translating gives CASSYSGRGGKNTIYF.

This clonotype was observed at least ten times. The chain joins TRBV20-1 to TRBJ2-7; no clear D. V shed 6 bases and J shed 0 bases, with 15 bases lying between them. The CDR3 loop spans 14 amino acids. In germline, CDR1 is DFQATT, CDR2 SNEGSKA (reference sequence). The CDR3 protein is CSAHSGPSSYEQYF. CDR3 DNA sequence: TGCAGTGCCCACTCTGGTCCTAGCTCCTACGAGCAGTACTTC.